This T cell receptor beta chain is from a study of cytomegalovirus exposure and HLA in healthy donors. Across the study: HLA-typed donors were the source of about 85 million unique TCRs, which an early data release held.

The study, taken as a whole, reports: Some V segments (TRBV6-2 and TRBV6-3 among them) were excluded as indistinguishable. Most likely, a cluster of highly shared sequence variants arose as a sequencing artifact.

PCR was performed using 60 Vbeta and 13 Jbeta primers. Only in-frame clones appear in the TCRdb table, and some are missing; sequencing was by immunoSEQ multiplex PCR. The sample lists roughly 76,000 clones, 65% to 80% occurring once. Details on this clone: Its target is not known.

Per the germline V gene, CDR1 is LGHNA and CDR2 is YSLEER. Trimming stripped 3 bases from V and 6 bases from J, with 11 bases between. The CDR3 covers 13 residues. The source material was PBMCs. The chain uses TRBV4-3 and TRBJ1-2; tentatively, D is TRBD1 (5 bases). This TCR was recovered from a man aged 25 to 45 in good health and CMV-seronegative. CDR3 sequence reads: CASSQTDLHGYTF. The CDR3 DNA reads TGCGCCAGCAGCCAGACAGACCTACATGGCTACACCTTC.